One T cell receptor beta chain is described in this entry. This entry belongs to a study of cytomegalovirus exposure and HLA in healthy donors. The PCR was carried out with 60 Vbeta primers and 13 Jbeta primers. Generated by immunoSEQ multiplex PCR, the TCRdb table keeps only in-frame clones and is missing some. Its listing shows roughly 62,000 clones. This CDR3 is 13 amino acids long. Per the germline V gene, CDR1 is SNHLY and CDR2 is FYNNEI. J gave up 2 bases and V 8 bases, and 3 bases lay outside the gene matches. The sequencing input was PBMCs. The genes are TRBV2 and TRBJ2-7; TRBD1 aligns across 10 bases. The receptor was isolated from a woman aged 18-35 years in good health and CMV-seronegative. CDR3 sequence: CASQTGGPYEQYF. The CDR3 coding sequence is TGTGCCAGCCAGACAGGGGGCCCCTACGAGCAGTACTTC.